The next 3 T cell receptor beta chains were all read from a single sample in a study of T cell responses to AZD1222 COVID-19 vaccine. This table comes from immunoSEQ multiplex PCR, and its TCRdb copy is limited to in-frame clones, with some not included. The repertoire consists of roughly 100,000 clones, with approximately 91% occurring once and the leading ten covering roughly 3.5%. This material consisted of peripheral blood, taken on day 0 of AZD1222 vaccination. The origin of the receptors is an adult in good health.

The CDR3 region has the DNA TGCGCCAGCAGCTTGGCCATGGGGGGGAACACCGGGGAGCTGTTTTTT. Its protein is CASSLAMGGNTGELFF. V gene TRBV5-1 combines with J gene TRBJ2-2, with D possibly TRBD2 on 6 matching bases. CDR1 SGHRS and CDR2 YFSETQ come from the germline V gene. CDR3 length: 16 amino acids. V was cut by 0 bases and J by 1 base, with 10 bases left in between.

CDR3 amino acids: CASTPWGQRDTEAFF. The CDR3 coding sequence is TGCGCCAGCACCCCCTGGGGACAGCGCGACACTGAAGCTTTCTTT. The chain uses TRBV5-1 and TRBJ1-1; 7 nucleotides match TRBD1. The CDR3 length is 15 residues. Trimming removed 6 bases from V and 3 bases from J; junction bases left unmatched: 11. Per the germline V gene, CDR1 is SGHRS and CDR2 is YFSETQ.

This sequence joins TRBV6-1 and TRBJ1-5; D unresolved. The V gene lost 1 base and the J gene lost 10 bases, with 14 bases spanning the gap. Germline values: CDR1 MNHNS, CDR2 SASEGT. The CDR3 runs 14 residues. CDR3: CASSEEGNGSPQHF. Here the CDR3 DNA reads TGTGCCAGCAGTGAAGAAGGGAACGGGTCACCCCAGCATTTT.